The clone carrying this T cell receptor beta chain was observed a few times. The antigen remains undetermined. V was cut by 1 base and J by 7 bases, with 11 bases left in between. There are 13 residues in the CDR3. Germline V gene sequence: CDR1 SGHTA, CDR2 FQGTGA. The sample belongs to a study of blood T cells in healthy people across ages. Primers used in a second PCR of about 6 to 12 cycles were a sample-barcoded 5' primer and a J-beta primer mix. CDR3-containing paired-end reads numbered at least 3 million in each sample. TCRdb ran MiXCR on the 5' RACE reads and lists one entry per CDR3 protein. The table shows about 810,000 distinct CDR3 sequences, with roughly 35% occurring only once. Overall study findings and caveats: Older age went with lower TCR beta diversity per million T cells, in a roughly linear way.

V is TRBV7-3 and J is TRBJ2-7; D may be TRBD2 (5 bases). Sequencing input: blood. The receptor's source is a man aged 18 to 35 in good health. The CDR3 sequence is CASSLSAGNEQYF. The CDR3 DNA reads TGTGCCAGCAGCTTAAGCGCCGGGAATGAGCAGTACTTC.